This TCR beta chain was profiled in a study of blood T cell repertoires in COVID-19. At the level of the study: The United States, Italy and Spain supplied acute and convalescent COVID-19 samples. From T cells, B-cell-depleted T cells, or PBMCs came the material, which was cDNA or gDNA.

CDR1 DFQATT and CDR2 SNEGSKA come from the germline V gene (reference sequence). CDR3 length: 14 residues. After removal of 3 bases from V and 4 bases from J, the junction contained 6 bases not matched to a gene. This clone came up a few times. Authors' methods: The assay estimated nucleated cells by amplifying reference gene primers. This table comes from immunoSEQ multiplex PCR, and its TCRdb copy is limited to in-frame clones, with some not included. V and J calls and clone size are as listed in that table; D and trimming were resolved from the DNA. Here the sample spans 90,000 to 120,000 clones, about two thirds being singletons.

The sequence was collected from a woman aged 40-49 years with acute or convalescent COVID-19. The V gene is TRBV20-1, the J gene TRBJ1-5; 7 bases are a match to TRBD1. The sample consisted of peripheral blood. The CDR3 sequence: CSASADRVNQPQHF. The CDR3 DNA follows: TGCAGTGCTAGTGCCGACAGGGTGAATCAGCCCCAGCATTTT.